This T cell receptor beta chain is drawn from a study of shared clonotypes between healthy human individuals. Among the donors, all were Caucasian adults who lived in Nashville, Tennessee. This CDR3 has 16 residues. Germline V gives CDR1 GTSNPN, CDR2 SVGIG (reference sequence). Study-wide findings and caveats: Incompleteness in sorted-subset sequencing, despite large depth, was shown by rarefaction. A few donors showed sharing of 4.5% to 6% of naive CD4 clonotypes.

About this clone: The antigen is unknown. One end of the junction varies from germline; a read error may be responsible.

It was at deep level that the assay was run. Using immunoSEQ multiplex PCR, the repertoire was profiled, and TCRdb retains in-frame clones only, with some absent. The profile shows 2 million to 2.5 million clones, 90% to 96% of them singletons. The chain joins TRBV30 to TRBJ2-6, with 9 bases aligning to TRBD1. Sequenced input: naive CD4+ T cells sorted from blood. The subset was: CD45RA+ positively selected. The source of this sequence is a man younger than 35 in good health. The CDR3 is CARRKQGAQGANVLTF. CDR3 nucleotide sequence: TGTGCCCGGAGAAAACAGGGGGCGCAAGGGGCCAACGTCCTGACTTTC. The full variable domain, completed using reference TRBV30 and TRBJ2-6, is SQTIHQWPATLVQPVGSPLSLECTVEGTSNPNLYWYRQAAGRGLQLLFYSVGIGQISSEVPQNLSASRPQDRQFILSSKKLLLSDSGFYLCARRKQGAQGANVLTFGAGSRLTVL.